This TCR beta chain derives from a study of blood T cell repertoires in COVID-19. Participants reported their clinical history, and cohort assignment relied on those reports. Some clones are missing from TCRdb's copy, which holds only in-frame ones; the method was immunoSEQ multiplex PCR. The sample holds 110,000 to 150,000 clones; around 73% are singletons and the top ten take approximately 6%. The TCR was taken from a woman aged 45-65 years who had recovered from COVID-19. The specimen was PBMCs or T cells enriched from blood (not recorded which).

The CDR3 coding sequence is TGTGCCTGGACCGGGAGCCTCGATTCACCCCTCCACTTT. It yields the protein CAWTGSLDSPLHF. The chain joins TRBV30 to TRBJ1-6; no reliable D call. Germline V gene data show CDR1 as GTSNPN and CDR2 as SVGIG (reference sequence). The CDR3 runs to 13 residues. With 4 bases removed from V and 8 bases from J, the gap between germline ends came to 12 bases.